This record looks at one T cell receptor (beta chain) sequence and its context. The sample comes from a study of blood T cell repertoires in COVID-19. Study at large: Spain, Italy and the United States supplied samples that represented acute and convalescent COVID-19.

The protocol was immunoSEQ multiplex PCR, while the TCRdb copy is restricted to in-frame clones and leaves out a portion. The table includes 100,000 or so clones, about four fifths detected once. CDR1 is MNHEY, CDR2 SVGAGI, per germline. The CDR3 runs to 13 residues. V lost 6 bases and J lost 3; bases outside the gene matches: 5. This rearrangement joins TRBV6-5 to TRBJ2-7; 7 nucleotides align to TRBD1. This receptor was obtained from a human donor in a cohort sampled during active COVID-19. Input material: peripheral blood. In DNA form, the CDR3 reads TGTGCCAGCAGCTGGGACAGCCGCTACGAGCAGTACTTC. It is translated as CASSWDSRYEQYF.